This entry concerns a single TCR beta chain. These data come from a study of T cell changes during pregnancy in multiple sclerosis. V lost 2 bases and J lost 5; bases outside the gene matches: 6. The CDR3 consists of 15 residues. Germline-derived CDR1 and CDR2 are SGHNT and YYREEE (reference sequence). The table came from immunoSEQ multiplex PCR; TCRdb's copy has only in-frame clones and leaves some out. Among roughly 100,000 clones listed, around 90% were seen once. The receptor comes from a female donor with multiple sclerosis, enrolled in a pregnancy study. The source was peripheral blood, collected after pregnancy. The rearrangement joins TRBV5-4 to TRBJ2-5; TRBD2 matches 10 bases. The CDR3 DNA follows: TGTGCCAGCAGCTTAAGCGGGGGGGTCAGTGAGACCCAGTACTTC. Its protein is CASSLSGGVSETQYF.